What follows are 17 T cell receptor beta chains derived from one specimen sequenced in a study of CD8 T cells in Susac syndrome. RNA amounts of 0.5 to 1 ug underwent reverse transcription with random hexamers. TCRdb recomputed calls from the immunoSEQ multiplex PCR reads with MiXCR, one row per CDR3 protein. Of about 240,000 distinct CDR3 sequences listed, roughly 95% are singletons. Sequenced: CD4+ T cells from PBMCs. The source is a human donor with Susac syndrome.

The chain couples TRBV28 to TRBJ2-7, with 7 bases aligning to TRBD2. This CDR3 is built from 15 residues. The germline V gene has CDR1 MDHEN and CDR2 SYDVKM. The ends lost 2 bases at V and 4 bases at J; junction bases unmatched: 8. The chain's CDR3 is CASSLGGLAVYEQYF. For the CDR3, the DNA is TGTGCCAGCAGTTTAGGGGGTCTAGCGGTGTACGAGCAGTACTTC.

This rearrangement joins TRBV20-1 to TRBJ2-1, with 8 bases lining up with TRBD2. This CDR3 is 16 amino acids long. The junction had 8 bases not matched to a gene; V was cut back by 3 bases and J by 1 base. Looked up from germline, CDR1 is DFQATT and CDR2 is SNEGSKA (reference sequence). The CDR3 coding sequence is TGCAGTGCTAGTGGTATACTAGCGGTATCCTACAATGAGCAGTTCTTC. Protein: CSASGILAVSYNEQFF.

This chain links TRBV28 with TRBJ2-1, with D tentatively TRBD1 (5 bases). CDR1 and CDR2 from the germline V gene are MDHEN and SYDVKM. V was pared by 6 bases and J by 4 bases, with 16 bases between. The CDR3 is 15 amino acids. DNA of the CDR3: TGTGCCAGCAGGGTGGGGCCCTACGAATACAATGAGCAGTTCTTC. Translated: CASRVGPYEYNEQFF.

The chain carries TRBV5-6 and TRBJ2-7; maybe TRBD1 (5 bases). CDR1 and CDR2 from the germline V gene are SGHDT and YYEEEE. V lost 4 bases and J 4 bases, leaving 12 bases between the germline ends. The CDR3 sequence is 13 residues long. The CDR3 DNA follows: TGTGCCAGCAGCATTCTGGGGCCGTACGAGCAGTACTTC. Translating gives CASSILGPYEQYF.

This clonotype was observed a single time. This rearrangement joins TRBV5-1 to TRBJ2-6; D perhaps matches TRBD1 (5 bases). Trimming took 5 bases from V and 2 from J, leaving 11 bases between them. This CDR3 contains 15 residues. Germline lookup yields CDR1 SGHRS and CDR2 YFSETQ. CDR3: CASRYPGTGANVLTF. DNA of the CDR3: TGCGCCAGCAGGTATCCAGGGACTGGGGCCAACGTCCTGACTTTC.

The rearrangement links TRBV7-9 to TRBJ1-1; no firm D call. V was shortened by 5 bases and J by 8 bases, with 18 bases between the two germline ends. The CDR3 length is 14 residues. Germline CDR1 is SEHNR and CDR2 is FQNEAQ (reference sequence). The CDR3 bases are TGTGCCAGCAGCATTAGGACGGGAAGTGGGGAAGCTTTCTTT. This gives the protein CASSIRTGSGEAFF.

The chain links TRBV7-9 to TRBJ2-3; no definite D call. Germline V gene sequence: CDR1 SEHNR, CDR2 FQNEAQ (reference sequence). The CDR3 consists of 14 residues. V dropped 7 bases and J dropped 3 bases, with 14 bases sitting between them. The CDR3 protein is CASTPKGPTDTQYF. The CDR3 coding sequence is TGTGCCAGCACCCCAAAAGGCCCAACAGATACGCAGTATTTT.

The J gene is TRBJ2-1, the V gene TRBV4-1; 12 nucleotides align to TRBD2. CDR1 is MGHRA, CDR2 YSYEKL, per germline. V shed 4 bases and J 7 bases; nucleotides not matched to a gene: 5. The CDR3 runs to 15 residues. The DNA of the CDR3 is TGCGCCAGCAGCCGACTAGCGGGAGTTCGTAATGAGCAGTTCTTC. It translates to CASSRLAGVRNEQFF.

The chain recombines TRBV9 with TRBJ1-1, with a weak D call TRBD1 (6 bases). This CDR3 spans 14 amino acids. Trimming left V 5 bases short and J 0 bases short, with 11 bases between. Germline CDR1 and CDR2: SGDLS and YYNGEE. CDR3 protein: CASSGDTLNTEAFF. The CDR3, as DNA: TGTGCCAGCAGTGGGGACACTCTGAACACTGAAGCTTTCTTT.

V and J are TRBV29-1 and TRBJ2-6; possible D gene TRBD2, 5 bases. CDR3 size: 14 residues. Trimming removed 7 bases at V and 0 bases at J, with 10 bases between. Germline V lookup: CDR1 SQVTM, CDR2 ANQGSEA. DNA of the CDR3: TGCAGCGCCGGGATAGACTCTGGGGCCAACGTCCTGACTTTC. Encoded protein: CSAGIDSGANVLTF.

This clonotype was detected only once. The CDR3 protein is CASSGTGVYGYTF. CDR3 bases: TGCGCCAGCAGCGGGACAGGGGTTTATGGCTACACCTTC. The chain is built from TRBV5-1 and TRBJ1-2, with TRBD1 identical over 10 bases. The germline V gene has CDR1 SGHRS and CDR2 YFSETQ. V lost 4 bases, J lost 5 bases, and 2 bases stayed unmatched. The CDR3 consists of 13 residues.

V is TRBV5-1 and J is TRBJ2-1; 11 positions agree with TRBD2. The CDR3 runs 15 residues. Looked up from germline, CDR1 is SGHRS and CDR2 is YFSETQ. The junction had 8 bases not matched to a gene; V was cut back by 4 bases and J by 8 bases. The CDR3 nucleotides are TGCGCCAGCAGCGCTACTAGCGGGAGAGTTTATGAGCAGTTCTTC. It codes for CASSATSGRVYEQFF.

The chain recombines TRBV20-1 with TRBJ2-5, with 7 bases that match TRBD2. Germline loops: CDR1 DFQATT, CDR2 SNEGSKA (reference sequence). The CDR3 is 15 residues long. Losses at the gene ends were 5 bases for V and 1 base for J; bases not matched to a gene: 10. CDR3: CSAPLGGGVQETQYF. CDR3 DNA sequence: TGCAGTGCTCCGCTGGGGGGAGGGGTCCAAGAGACCCAGTACTTC.

The chain has TRBV27 and TRBJ2-2; D might be TRBD2 (5 bases). Germline lookup yields CDR1 MNHEY and CDR2 SMNVEV (reference sequence). There are 14 residues in the CDR3. Trimming shortened V by 5 bases and J by 2 bases, and 9 bases separated the two germline ends. The CDR3 sequence is CASSTPGNTGELFF. The CDR3 nucleotides read TGTGCCAGCAGTACCCCGGGAAACACCGGGGAGCTGTTTTTT.

The chain employs TRBV5-6 and TRBJ2-7, with 8 bases lining up with TRBD1. V lost 7 bases to trimming and J lost 4 bases; unmatched junction nucleotides: 4. The CDR3 is 12 amino acids. Germline V gene lookup returns CDR1 SGHDT and CDR2 YYEEEE. The CDR3 sequence is CASRQGLYEQYF. DNA for the CDR3: TGTGCCAGCCGACAGGGGTTATACGAGCAGTACTTC.

The V and J genes are TRBV29-1 and TRBJ2-1; 12 bases agree with TRBD2. Losses at the gene ends were 4 bases for V and 14 bases for J; bases not matched to a gene: 3. CDR1 SQVTM and CDR2 ANQGSEA come from the germline V gene. This CDR3 has 11 residues. The CDR3 spells CSVARTSGEFF. CDR3 nucleotide sequence: TGCAGCGTTGCGAGGACTAGCGGGGAGTTCTTC.

J is TRBJ2-7 and V is TRBV12-3 or TRBV12-4, with TRBD2 matching 12 bases. With 5 bases clipped from V and 6 bases from J, the junction kept 5 bases outside the gene matches. There are 14 residues in the CDR3. The DNA of the CDR3 is TGTGCCAGCAGTAGACTAGCGGGAGCTCGCGAGCAGTACTTC. Translation: CASSRLAGAREQYF.